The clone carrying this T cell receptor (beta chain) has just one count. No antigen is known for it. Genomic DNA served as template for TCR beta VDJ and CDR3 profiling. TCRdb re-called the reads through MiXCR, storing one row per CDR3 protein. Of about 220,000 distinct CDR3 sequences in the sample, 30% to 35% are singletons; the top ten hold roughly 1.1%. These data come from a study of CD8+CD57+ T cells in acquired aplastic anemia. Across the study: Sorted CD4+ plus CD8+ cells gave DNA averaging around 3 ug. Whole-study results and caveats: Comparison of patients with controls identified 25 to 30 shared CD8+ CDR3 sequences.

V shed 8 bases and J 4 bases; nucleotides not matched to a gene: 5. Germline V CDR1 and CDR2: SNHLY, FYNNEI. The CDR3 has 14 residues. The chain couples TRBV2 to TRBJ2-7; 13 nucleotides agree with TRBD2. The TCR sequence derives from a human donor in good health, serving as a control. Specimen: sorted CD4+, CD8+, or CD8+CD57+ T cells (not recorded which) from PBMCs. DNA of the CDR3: TGTGCCAGCCTGGGACTAGCGGGGAAATACGAGCAGTACTTC. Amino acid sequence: CASLGLAGKYEQYF.